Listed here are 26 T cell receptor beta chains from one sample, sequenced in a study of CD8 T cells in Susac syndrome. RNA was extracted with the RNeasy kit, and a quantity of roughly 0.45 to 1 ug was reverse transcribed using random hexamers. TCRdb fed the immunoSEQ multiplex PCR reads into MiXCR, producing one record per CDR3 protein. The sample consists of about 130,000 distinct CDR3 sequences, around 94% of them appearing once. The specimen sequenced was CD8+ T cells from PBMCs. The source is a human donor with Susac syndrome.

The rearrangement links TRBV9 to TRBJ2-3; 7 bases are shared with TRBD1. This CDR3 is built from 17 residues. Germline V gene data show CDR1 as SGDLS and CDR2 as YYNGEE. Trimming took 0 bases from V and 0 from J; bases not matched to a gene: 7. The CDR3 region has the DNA TGTGCCAGCAGCGTAGGACAGGGTCTAACTAGCACAGATACGCAGTATTTT. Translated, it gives CASSVGQGLTSTDTQYF.

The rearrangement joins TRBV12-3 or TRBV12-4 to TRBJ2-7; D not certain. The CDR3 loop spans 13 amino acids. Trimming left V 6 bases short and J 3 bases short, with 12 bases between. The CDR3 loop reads CASSPPNLYEQYF. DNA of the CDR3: TGTGCCAGCAGCCCGCCAAACCTCTACGAGCAGTACTTC.

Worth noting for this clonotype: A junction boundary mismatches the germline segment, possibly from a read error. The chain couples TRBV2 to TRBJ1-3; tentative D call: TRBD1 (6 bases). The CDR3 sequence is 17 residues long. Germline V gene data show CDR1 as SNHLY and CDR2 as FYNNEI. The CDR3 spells CASRDGTLGASGNTIYF. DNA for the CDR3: TGTGCCAGCCGTGATGGGACATTGGGAGCATCTGGAAACACCATATATTTT.

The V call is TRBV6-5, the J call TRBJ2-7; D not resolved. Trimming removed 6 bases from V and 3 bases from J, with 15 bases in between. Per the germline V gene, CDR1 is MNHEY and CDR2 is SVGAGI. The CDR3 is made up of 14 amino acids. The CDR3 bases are TGTGCCAGCAGCTACGGGCTAGATGGCTACGAGCAGTACTTC. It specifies CASSYGLDGYEQYF.

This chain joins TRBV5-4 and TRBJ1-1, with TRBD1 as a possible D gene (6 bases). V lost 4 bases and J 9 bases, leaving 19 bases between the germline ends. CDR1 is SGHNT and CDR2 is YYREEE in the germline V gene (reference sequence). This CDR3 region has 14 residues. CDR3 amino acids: CASSAAVGAVQAFF. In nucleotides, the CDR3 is TGTGCCAGCAGCGCGGCTGTGGGGGCGGTGCAAGCTTTCTTT. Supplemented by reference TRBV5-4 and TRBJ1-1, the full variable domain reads ETGVTQSPTHLIKTRGQQVTLRCSSQSGHNTVSWYQQALGQGPQFIFQYYREEENGRGNFPPRFSGLQFPNYSSELNVNALELDDSALYLCASSAAVGAVQAFFGQGTRLTVV.

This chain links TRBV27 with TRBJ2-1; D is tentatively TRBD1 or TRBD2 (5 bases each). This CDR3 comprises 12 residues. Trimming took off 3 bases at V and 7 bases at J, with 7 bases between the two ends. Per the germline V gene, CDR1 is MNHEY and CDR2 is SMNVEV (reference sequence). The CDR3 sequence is CASSLGENEQFF. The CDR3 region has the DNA TGTGCCAGCAGTTTGGGGGAAAATGAGCAGTTCTTC.

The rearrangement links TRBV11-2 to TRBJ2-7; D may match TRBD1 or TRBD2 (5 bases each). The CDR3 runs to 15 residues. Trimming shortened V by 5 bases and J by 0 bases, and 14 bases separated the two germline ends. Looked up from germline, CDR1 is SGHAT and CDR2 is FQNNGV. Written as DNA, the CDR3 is TGTGCCAGCAGCGAAGGGGCGGGTTACTCCTACGAGCAGTACTTC. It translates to CASSEGAGYSYEQYF.

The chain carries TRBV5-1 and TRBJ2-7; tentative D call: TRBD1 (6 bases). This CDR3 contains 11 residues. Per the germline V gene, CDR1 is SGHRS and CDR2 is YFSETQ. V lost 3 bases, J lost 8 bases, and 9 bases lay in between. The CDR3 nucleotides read TGCGCCAGCAGCTCCGGGACACAGCAGTACTTC. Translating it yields CASSSGTQQYF.

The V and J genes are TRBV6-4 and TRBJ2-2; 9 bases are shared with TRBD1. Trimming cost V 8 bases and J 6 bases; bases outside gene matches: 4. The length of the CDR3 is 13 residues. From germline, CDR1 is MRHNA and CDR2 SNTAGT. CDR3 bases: TGTGCCAGCGGGGACAGGGCATCCGGGGAGCTGTTTTTT. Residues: CASGDRASGELFF.

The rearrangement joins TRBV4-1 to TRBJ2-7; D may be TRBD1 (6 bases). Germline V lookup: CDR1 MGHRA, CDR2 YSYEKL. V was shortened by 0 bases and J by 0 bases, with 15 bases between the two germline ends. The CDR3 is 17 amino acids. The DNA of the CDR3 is TGCGCCAGCAGCCAAGAGGAGACAGGCCCTTACTCCTACGAGCAGTACTTC. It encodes CASSQEETGPYSYEQYF.

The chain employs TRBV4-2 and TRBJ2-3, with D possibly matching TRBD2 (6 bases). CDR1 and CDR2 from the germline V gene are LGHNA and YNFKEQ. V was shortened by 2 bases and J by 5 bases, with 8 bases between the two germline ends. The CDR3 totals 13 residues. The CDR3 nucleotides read TGTGCCAGCAGCCAAAGACTAGGAGATACGCAGTATTTT. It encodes CASSQRLGDTQYF.

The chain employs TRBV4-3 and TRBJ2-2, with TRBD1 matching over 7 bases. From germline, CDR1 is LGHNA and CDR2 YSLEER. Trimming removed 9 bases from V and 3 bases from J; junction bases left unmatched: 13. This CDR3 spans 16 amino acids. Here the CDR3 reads CASRDRQGTDTGELFF. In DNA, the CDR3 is TGCGCCAGTAGAGACCGACAGGGTACGGACACCGGGGAGCTGTTTTTT.

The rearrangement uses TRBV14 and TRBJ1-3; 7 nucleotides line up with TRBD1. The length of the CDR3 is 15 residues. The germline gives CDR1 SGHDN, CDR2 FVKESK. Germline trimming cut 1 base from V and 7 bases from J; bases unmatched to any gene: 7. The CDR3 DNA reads TGTGCCAGCAGCCAAGCGGGACAGTCTTCCAACACCATATATTTT. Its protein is CASSQAGQSSNTIYF.

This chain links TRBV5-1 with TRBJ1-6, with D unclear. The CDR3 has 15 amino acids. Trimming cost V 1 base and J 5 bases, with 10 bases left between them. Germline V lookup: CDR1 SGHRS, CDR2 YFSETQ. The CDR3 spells CASSLTIANNSPLHF. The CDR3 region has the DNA TGCGCCAGCAGCTTGACAATAGCCAATAATTCACCCCTCCACTTT. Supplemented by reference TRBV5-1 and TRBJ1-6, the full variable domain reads KAGVTQTPRYLIKTRGQQVTLSCSPISGHRSVSWYQQTPGQGLQFLFEYFSETQRNKGNFPGRFSGRQFSNSRSEMNVSTLELGDSALYLCASSLTIANNSPLHFGNGTRLTVT.

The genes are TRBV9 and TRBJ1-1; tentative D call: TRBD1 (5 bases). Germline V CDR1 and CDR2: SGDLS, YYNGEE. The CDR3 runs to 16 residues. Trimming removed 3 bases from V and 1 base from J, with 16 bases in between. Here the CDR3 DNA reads TGTGCCAGCAGCGCCCCTGGTACAGGATCGAACACTGAAGCTTTCTTT. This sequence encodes CASSAPGTGSNTEAFF. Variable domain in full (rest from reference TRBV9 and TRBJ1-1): DSGVTQTPKHLITATGQRVTLRCSPRSGDLSVYWYQQSLDQGLQFLIQYYNGEERAKGNILERFSAQQFPDLHSELNLSSLELGDSALYFCASSAPGTGSNTEAFFGQGTRLTVV.

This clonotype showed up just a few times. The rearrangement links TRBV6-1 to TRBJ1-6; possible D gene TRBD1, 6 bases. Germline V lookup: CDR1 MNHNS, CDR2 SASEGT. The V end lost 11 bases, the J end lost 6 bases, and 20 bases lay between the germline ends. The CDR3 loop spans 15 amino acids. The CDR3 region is CAARLGGAGNSPLHF. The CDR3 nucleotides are TGTGCCGCGAGGTTAGGGGGGGCGGGTAATTCACCCCTCCACTTT.

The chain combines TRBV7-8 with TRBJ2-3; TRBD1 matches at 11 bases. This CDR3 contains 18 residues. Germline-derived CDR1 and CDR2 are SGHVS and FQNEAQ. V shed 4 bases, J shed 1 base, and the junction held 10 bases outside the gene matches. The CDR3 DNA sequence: TGTGCCAGCAGCTCGAATGCACCGGGACAGGGGGGCACAGATACGCAGTATTTT. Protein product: CASSSNAPGQGGTDTQYF.

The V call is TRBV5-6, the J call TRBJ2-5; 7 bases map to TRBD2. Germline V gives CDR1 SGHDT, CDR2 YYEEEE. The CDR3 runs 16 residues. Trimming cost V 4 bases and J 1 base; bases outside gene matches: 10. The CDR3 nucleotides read TGTGCCAGCAGCATGGCCCGGGGGGAACCCCAAGAGACCCAGTACTTC. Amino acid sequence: CASSMARGEPQETQYF.

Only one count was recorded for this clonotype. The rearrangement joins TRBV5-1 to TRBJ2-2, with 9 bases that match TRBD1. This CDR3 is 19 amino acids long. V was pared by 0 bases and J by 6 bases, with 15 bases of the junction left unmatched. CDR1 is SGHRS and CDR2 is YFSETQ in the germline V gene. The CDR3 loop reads CASSLDPGTGHLISGELFF. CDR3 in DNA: TGCGCCAGCAGCTTGGACCCTGGGACAGGGCACCTCATCTCCGGGGAGCTGTTTTTT.

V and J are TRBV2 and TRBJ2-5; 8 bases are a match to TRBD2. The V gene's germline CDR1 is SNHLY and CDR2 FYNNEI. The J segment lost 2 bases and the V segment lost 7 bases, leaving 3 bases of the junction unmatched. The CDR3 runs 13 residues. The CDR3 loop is CASMSGGQETQYF. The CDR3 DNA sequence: TGTGCCAGCATGAGCGGGGGTCAAGAGACCCAGTACTTC.

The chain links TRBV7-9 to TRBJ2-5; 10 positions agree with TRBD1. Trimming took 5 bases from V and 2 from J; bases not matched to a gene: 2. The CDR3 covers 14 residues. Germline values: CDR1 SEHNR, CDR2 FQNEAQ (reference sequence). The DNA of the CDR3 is TGTGCCAGCAGCCGGGACAGGGGTCAAGAGACCCAGTACTTC. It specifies CASSRDRGQETQYF.

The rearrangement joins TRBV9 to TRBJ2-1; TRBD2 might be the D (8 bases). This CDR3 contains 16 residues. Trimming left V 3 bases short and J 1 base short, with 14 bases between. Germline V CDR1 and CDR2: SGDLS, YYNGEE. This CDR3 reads CASSGQGGGSYNEQFF. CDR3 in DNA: TGTGCCAGCAGCGGACAGGGCGGGGGGTCCTACAATGAGCAGTTCTTC.

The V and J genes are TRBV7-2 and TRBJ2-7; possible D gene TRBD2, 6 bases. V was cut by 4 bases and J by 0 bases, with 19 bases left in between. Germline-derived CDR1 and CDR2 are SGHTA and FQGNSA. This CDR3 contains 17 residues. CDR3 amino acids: CASSWRGRGGHSYEQYF. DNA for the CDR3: TGTGCCAGCAGCTGGAGGGGACGGGGAGGTCACTCCTACGAGCAGTACTTC.

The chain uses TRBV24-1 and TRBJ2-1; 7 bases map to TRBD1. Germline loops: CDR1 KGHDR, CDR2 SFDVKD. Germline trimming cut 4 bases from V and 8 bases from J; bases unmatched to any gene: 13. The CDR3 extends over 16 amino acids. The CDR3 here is CATSEDRLAQGDEQFF. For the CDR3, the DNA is TGTGCCACCAGTGAAGACCGACTGGCCCAGGGGGATGAGCAGTTCTTC.

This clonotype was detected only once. CDR3 DNA: TGTGCCAGCAGTTCGGTAGCGGGGGGCTTAAATGAGCAGTTCTTC. Translating it yields CASSSVAGGLNEQFF. V gene TRBV27 combines with J gene TRBJ2-1; 10 nucleotides agree with TRBD2. V was pared by 4 bases and J by 7 bases, with 7 bases of the junction left unmatched. This CDR3 contains 15 residues. CDR1 and CDR2 from the germline V gene are MNHEY and SMNVEV (reference sequence).

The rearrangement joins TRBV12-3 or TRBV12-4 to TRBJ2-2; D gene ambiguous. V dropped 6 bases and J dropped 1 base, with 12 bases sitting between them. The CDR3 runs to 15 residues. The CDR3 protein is CASSRRGENTGELFF. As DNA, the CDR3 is TGTGCCAGCAGCCGCCGAGGAGAGAACACCGGGGAGCTGTTTTTT.